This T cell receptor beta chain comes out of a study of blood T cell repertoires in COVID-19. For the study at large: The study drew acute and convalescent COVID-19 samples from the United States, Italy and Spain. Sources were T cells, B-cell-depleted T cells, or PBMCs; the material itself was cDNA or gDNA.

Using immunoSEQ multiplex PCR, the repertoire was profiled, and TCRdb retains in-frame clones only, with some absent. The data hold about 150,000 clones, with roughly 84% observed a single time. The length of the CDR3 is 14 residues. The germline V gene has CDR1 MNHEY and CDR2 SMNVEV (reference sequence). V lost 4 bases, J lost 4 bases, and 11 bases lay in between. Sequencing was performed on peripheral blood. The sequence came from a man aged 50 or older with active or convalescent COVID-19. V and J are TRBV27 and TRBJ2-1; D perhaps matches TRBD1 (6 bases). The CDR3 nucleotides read TGTGCCAGCAGTTGGGACAAGGTATACAATGAGCAGTTCTTC. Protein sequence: CASSWDKVYNEQFF.